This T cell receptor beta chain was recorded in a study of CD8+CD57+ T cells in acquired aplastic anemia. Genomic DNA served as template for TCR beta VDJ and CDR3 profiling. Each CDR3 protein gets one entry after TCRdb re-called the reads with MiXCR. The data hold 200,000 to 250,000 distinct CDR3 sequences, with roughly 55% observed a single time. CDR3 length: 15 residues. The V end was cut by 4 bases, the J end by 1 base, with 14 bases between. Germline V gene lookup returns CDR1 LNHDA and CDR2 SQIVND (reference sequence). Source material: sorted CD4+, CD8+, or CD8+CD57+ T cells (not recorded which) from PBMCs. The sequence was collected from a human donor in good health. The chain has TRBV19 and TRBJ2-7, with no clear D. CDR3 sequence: CASSKFQSPSYEQYF. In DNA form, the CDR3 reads TGTGCCAGTAGTAAGTTCCAGTCACCGTCCTACGAGCAGTACTTC.